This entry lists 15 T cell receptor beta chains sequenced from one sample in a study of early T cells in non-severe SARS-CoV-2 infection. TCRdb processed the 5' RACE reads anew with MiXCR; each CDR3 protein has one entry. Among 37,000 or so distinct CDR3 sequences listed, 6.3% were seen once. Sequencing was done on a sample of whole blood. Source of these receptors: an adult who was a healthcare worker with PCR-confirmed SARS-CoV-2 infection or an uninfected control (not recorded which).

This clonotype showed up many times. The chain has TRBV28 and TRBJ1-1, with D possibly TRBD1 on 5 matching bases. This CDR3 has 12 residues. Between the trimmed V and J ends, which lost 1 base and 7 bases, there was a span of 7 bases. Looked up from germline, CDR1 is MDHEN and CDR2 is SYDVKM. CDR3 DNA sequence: TGTGCCAGCAGTTTATCGGGGGGTGAAGCTTTCTTT. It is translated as CASSLSGGEAFF.

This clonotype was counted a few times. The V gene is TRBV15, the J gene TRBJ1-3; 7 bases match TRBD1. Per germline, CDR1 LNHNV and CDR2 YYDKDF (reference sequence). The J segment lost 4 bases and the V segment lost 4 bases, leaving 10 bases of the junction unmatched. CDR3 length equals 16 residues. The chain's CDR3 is CATSIGQVLRGNTIYF. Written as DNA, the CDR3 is TGTGCCACCAGCATTGGACAGGTTCTTAGAGGAAACACCATATATTTT.

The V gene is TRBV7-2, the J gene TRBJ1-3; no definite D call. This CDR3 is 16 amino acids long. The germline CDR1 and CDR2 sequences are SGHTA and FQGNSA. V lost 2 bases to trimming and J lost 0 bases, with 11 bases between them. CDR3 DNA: TGTGCCAGCAGCTTAAGGGCCGGATCCTCTGGAAACACCATATATTTT. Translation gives CASSLRAGSSGNTIYF.

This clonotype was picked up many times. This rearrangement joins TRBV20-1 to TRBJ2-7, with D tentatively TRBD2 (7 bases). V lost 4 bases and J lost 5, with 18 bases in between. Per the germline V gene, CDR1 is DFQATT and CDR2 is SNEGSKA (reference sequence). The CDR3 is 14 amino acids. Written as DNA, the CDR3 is TGCAGTGCTACTAAGGACACAGGGAGGGACGAGCAGTACTTC. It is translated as CSATKDTGRDEQYF.

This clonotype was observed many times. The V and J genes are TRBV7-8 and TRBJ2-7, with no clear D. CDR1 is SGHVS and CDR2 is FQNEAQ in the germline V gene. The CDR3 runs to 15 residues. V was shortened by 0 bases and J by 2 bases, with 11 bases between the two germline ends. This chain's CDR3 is CASSLARQEAYEQYF. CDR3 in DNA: TGTGCCAGCAGCTTAGCACGGCAGGAAGCCTACGAGCAGTACTTC.

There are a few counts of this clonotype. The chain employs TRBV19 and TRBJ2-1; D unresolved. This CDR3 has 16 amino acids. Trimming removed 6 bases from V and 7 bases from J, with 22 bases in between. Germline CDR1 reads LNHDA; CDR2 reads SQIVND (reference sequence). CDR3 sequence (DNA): TGTGCCAGTAGCCCCTTCTGGGCGGATGTTTATAATGAGCAGTTCTTC. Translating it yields CASSPFWADVYNEQFF.

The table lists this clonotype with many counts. The CDR3: CASSSGEKLFF. The CDR3 DNA reads as TGTGCCAGCAGTTCAGGGGAAAAACTGTTTTTT. J is TRBJ1-4 and V is TRBV12-3 or TRBV12-4, with D tentatively TRBD1 (5 bases). CDR3 size: 11 residues. Trimming took off 4 bases at V and 8 bases at J, with 5 bases between the two ends.

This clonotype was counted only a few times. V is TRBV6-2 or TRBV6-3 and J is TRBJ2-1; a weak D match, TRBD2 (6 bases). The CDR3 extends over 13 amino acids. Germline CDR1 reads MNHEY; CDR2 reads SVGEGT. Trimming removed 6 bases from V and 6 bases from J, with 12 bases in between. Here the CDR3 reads CASSGRVRNEQFF. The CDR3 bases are TGTGCCAGCAGCGGGAGAGTTCGCAATGAGCAGTTCTTC.

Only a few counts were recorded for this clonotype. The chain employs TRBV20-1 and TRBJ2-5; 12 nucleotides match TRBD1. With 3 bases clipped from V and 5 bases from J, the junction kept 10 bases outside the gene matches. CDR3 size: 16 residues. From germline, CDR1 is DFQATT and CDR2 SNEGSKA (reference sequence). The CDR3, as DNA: TGCAGTGCTAGCTACGGGACAGGGGGCGCCGTGGAGACCCAGTACTTC. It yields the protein CSASYGTGGAVETQYF.

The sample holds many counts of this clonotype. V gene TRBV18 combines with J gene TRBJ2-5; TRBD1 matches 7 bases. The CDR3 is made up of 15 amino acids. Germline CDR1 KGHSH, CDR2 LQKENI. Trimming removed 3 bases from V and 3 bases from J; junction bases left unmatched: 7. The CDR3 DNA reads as TGTGCCAGCTCACCGTCCGGGACAGTGGAAGAGACCCAGTACTTC. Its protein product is CASSPSGTVEETQYF.

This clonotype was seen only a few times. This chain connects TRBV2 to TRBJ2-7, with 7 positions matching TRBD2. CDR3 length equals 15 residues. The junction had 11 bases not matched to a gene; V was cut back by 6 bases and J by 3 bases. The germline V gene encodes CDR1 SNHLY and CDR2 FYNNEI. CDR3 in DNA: TGTGCCAGCAGCCCTAGACTAGCAGCTTACTACGAGCAGTACTTC. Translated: CASSPRLAAYYEQYF.

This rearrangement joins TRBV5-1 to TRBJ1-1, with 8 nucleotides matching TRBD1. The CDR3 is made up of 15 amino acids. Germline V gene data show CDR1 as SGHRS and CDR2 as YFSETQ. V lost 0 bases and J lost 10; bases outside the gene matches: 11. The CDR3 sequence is CASSLDTGGLLSAFF. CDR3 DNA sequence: TGCGCCAGCAGCTTGGATACAGGGGGTCTCTTGTCAGCTTTCTTT.

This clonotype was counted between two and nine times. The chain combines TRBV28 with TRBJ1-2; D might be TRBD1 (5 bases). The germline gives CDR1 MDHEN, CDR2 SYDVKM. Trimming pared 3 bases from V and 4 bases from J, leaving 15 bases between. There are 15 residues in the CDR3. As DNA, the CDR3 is TGTGCCAGCAGTTTGACAGCTCAGCTGAGCTATGGCTACACCTTC. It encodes CASSLTAQLSYGYTF.

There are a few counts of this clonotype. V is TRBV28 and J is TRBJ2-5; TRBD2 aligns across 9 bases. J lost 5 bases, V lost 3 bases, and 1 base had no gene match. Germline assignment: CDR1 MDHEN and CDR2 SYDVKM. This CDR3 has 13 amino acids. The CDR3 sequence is CASSFSGGETQYF. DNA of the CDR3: TGTGCCAGCAGTTTCAGCGGGGGGGAGACCCAGTACTTC.

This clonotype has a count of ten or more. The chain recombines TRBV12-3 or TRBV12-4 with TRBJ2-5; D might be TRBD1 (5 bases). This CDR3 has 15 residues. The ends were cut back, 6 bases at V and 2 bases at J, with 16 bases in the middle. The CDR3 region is CASRATGVIQETQYF. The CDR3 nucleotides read TGTGCCAGCAGAGCCACAGGAGTCATACAAGAGACCCAGTACTTC.